This T cell receptor (beta chain) originates from a study of T-cell reconstitution after alpha-beta-depleted transplantation in children. The study's findings and limits: One year post-transplant, T-cell counts and diversity were largely derived from T cells produced anew. The origin of alpha-beta T cells about two months after transplant was reportedly several hundred expanded graft clones.

Germline V gene data show CDR1 as SGHTA and CDR2 as FQGNSA. V was pared by 5 bases and J by 12 bases, with 6 bases of the junction left unmatched. The CDR3 has 12 residues. In its sample, this clonotype was seen many times. Its antigen is undetermined. Unique molecular identifiers were incorporated into the prepared TCRbeta library. TCRdb reprocessed the PCR reads via MiXCR and lists one record per CDR3 protein. Of more than 40,000 distinct CDR3 sequences listed, approximately 8.7% are singletons. The sample here was PBMCs, mostly from graft donor cells, taken 60 days after TCRalphabeta/CD19-depleted stem cell transplant. The V gene is TRBV7-2, the J gene TRBJ2-1; 8 nucleotides align to TRBD2. This clonotype was sampled from a male patient aged 2-15 years who had a stem cell transplant for chronic granulomatous disease, so the T cells may come from the graft donor. The CDR3 reads CASSIGLASQFF. DNA of the CDR3: TGTGCCAGCAGCATAGGACTAGCCTCGCAGTTCTTC.